The present T cell receptor (beta chain) was sequenced within a study of blood T cell repertoires in COVID-19 (dated by TCRdb to the early 2020s). A note on the overall study: Collaborator samples came from the United States, Italy and Spain and covered acute and convalescent phases of COVID-19. The material from the prospective study consisted of cDNA or gDNA derived from T cells, B-cell-depleted T cells, or PBMCs. Deeply sampled blood TCRbeta repertoires from subjects exposed to, actively infected with, or recovered from COVID-19 were included in the dataset. The repertoires were released in a freely available public database intended as a resource for research on the immune response to SARS-CoV-2. The samples were drawn from the first 160 participants of the ongoing ImmuneRACE study and from over a thousand subjects provided by 6 global collaborators. A de-identified subject ID, COVID-19 status, age in years and sex were almost always included in the sample metadata. Where HLA class I and class II types were available, the types were taken from metadata supplied by the sample provider, not from assay-based typing. Broader findings and caveats from the paper: The amount of clinical and demographic metadata varied by source and participant and was provided uncurated.

This clone was detected only once. No antigen is known for it. No clone much larger than this one lies a single base away; base qualities are absent. Enrolling through a virtual design, the prospective study's participants ranged in age from about 18 to 89 years and lived across roughly 24 United States geographic areas. Cohort assignment in the prospective study relied on participant-reported clinical history from a screening survey and a study questionnaire. For ImmuneRACE Cohort 3, a participant was defined as recovered based on two consecutive negative NP/OP PCR tests, clearance by a healthcare professional, or resolution of symptoms. In the prospective study, whole blood, serum and a nasopharyngeal or oropharyngeal swab were collected from each participant by mobile phlebotomists. Over a roughly 2-month period, participants in the prospective study had the option of providing additional blood draws and questionnaires. Before DNA extraction, blood samples from the prospective study were shipped at room temperature or frozen.

The immunoSEQ Assay, a bias-controlled multiplex PCR, was used to amplify TCRbeta CDR3 regions from genomic DNA. Per the original workflow: The number of nucleated cells in each sample was estimated from the amplification of reference gene primers within the assay. To quantify the absolute abundance of each unique TCRbeta CDR3 rearrangement, sequence reads were collapsed and filtered. For each sample, productive Simpson clonality was calculated as the square root of Simpson's diversity index over productive rearrangements. TCRdb took over this immuneACCESS table, retaining in-frame rearrangements with V and J assigned. Such tables are incomplete; in checked studies, under half of the missing clones stem from an unresolved V gene, and the remainder is unexplained. V, J and clone size are those of that table, while D and trimming were read from the DNA. In this sample the table shows some 390,000 clones, roughly nine tenths of which occur a single time. About 1.1% of the sample is held by the ten biggest clonotypes.

CDR1 and CDR2 (MDHEN, SYDVKM) derive from the germline V gene. The junction shows trimming of 6 bases on V and 11 bases on J, plus 27 bases between the germline ends. From the cysteine up to the phenylalanine, the CDR3 has a length of 16 residues. CDR3 DNA is the only sequence kept; it has 48 bases, read in frame from the first base. Rearrangement joined TRBV28 to TRBJ2-3, with TRBD2 tentatively as D gene (7 bases match). This TCR came from a man between 25 and 39 years old who had recovered from COVID-19. Sequencing input: PBMCs or T cells enriched from blood (not recorded which). The CDR3 protein sequence reads: CASSEIPGTTGIRQYF. The DNA is as follows: TGTGCCAGCAGCGAGATACCCGGGACTACAGGGATAAGGCAGTATTTT.